The 21 T cell receptor beta chains reported below all come from one sample, sequenced in a study of technical replicates of blood from a handful of donors. TCRdb's copy holds only in-frame clones and misses some; the assay was immunoSEQ multiplex PCR. The sample lists 70,000 to 85,000 clones, roughly 95% occurring once. The sequenced material came from T cells isolated from PBMCs. The receptors here all came from a human donor in good health.

V is TRBV7-7 and J is TRBJ2-2, with a possible D match to TRBD1 (6 bases). This CDR3 region has 14 residues. Germline CDR1 SSHAT, CDR2 FNYEAQ (reference sequence). The V and J ends lost 3 bases and 7 bases respectively, with 12 bases between them. The CDR3 DNA is TGTGCCAGCAGCTTTCACAGGGACGGCGGGGAGCTGTTTTTT. Translated, it gives CASSFHRDGGELFF. Together with reference TRBV7-7 and TRBJ2-2, the CDR3 gives the full variable domain: GAGVSQSPRYKVTKRGQDVTLRCDPISSHATLYWYQQALGQGPEFLTYFNYEAQPDKSGLPSDRFSAERPEGSISTLTIQRTEQRDSAMYRCASSFHRDGGELFFGEGSRLTVL.

J is TRBJ1-1 and V is TRBV30; possibly TRBD1 for D (6 bases). Trimming took 8 bases from V and 10 from J, leaving 14 bases between them. Germline CDR1 GTSNPN, CDR2 SVGIG (reference sequence). The CDR3 spans 10 residues. Written as DNA, the CDR3 is TGTGCCGGGGGACATTTCCCAGCTTTCTTT. Protein: CAGGHFPAFF.

CDR3 bases: TGCGCCAGCAGCCAACACCCAGGGGGACTCAATCAGCCCCAGCATTTT. Translation: CASSQHPGGLNQPQHF. V gene TRBV4-1 combines with J gene TRBJ1-5; 7 bases align to TRBD1. The CDR3 spans 16 residues. Unmatched junction bases numbered 7, after V lost 2 bases and J lost 3 bases. Germline CDR1 and CDR2: MGHRA and YSYEKL.

The chain is built from TRBV4-1 and TRBJ2-7; a possible D gene is TRBD1 (6 bases). CDR3 length equals 15 residues. V was shortened by 2 bases and J by 1 base, with 12 bases between the two germline ends. The germline gives CDR1 MGHRA, CDR2 YSYEKL. The CDR3 here is CASSQQRQASYEQYF. The CDR3 DNA reads TGCGCCAGCAGCCAACAAAGACAGGCTTCCTACGAGCAGTACTTC.

V and J are TRBV11-2 and TRBJ2-7; TRBD1 agrees at 9 bases. With V trimmed by 4 bases and J by 3 bases, 7 bases remained unmatched. The CDR3 length is 15 residues. CDR1 and CDR2 from the germline V gene are SGHAT and FQNNGV. CDR3 sequence reads: CASSSYRDRDYEQYF. CDR3 nucleotides: TGTGCCAGCAGCTCGTATCGGGACAGGGACTACGAGCAGTACTTC.

The V call is TRBV7-8, the J call TRBJ1-3; maybe TRBD1 (6 bases). The CDR3 extends over 20 amino acids. Germline loops: CDR1 SGHVS, CDR2 FQNEAQ. V gave up 8 bases and J gave up 2 bases, with 31 bases separating them. CDR3 region: CASGPRPGRTVGQPGNTIYF. The CDR3 DNA reads as TGTGCCAGCGGGCCGCGACCGGGCCGAACCGTTGGACAGCCTGGAAACACCATATATTTT.

This chain uses TRBV7-3 with TRBJ2-7, with 7 bases aligning to TRBD1. The V gene's germline CDR1 is SGHTA and CDR2 FQGTGA. This CDR3 spans 15 amino acids. V dropped 5 bases and J dropped 2; count of bases not matched to a gene: 9. CDR3: CASSRLPGQTYEQYF. CDR3 in DNA: TGTGCCAGCAGCCGACTGCCGGGACAGACCTACGAGCAGTACTTC.

The J gene is TRBJ2-1, the V gene TRBV5-6, with D possibly TRBD1 on 6 matching bases. Trimming left V 2 bases short and J 1 base short, with 10 bases between. The V gene's germline CDR1 is SGHDT and CDR2 YYEEEE. The CDR3 sequence is 15 residues long. In DNA form, the CDR3 reads TGTGCCAGCAGCTTTCTTCAGGGGTCCTACAATGAGCAGTTCTTC. Its protein is CASSFLQGSYNEQFF.

V is TRBV7-9 and J is TRBJ2-2; 10 bases are shared with TRBD2. Germline V lookup: CDR1 SEHNR, CDR2 FQNEAQ (reference sequence). V shed 5 bases and J 5 bases; nucleotides not matched to a gene: 17. The CDR3 contains 19 residues. CDR3 nucleotides: TGTGCCAGCAGCCCTGGCCCCCAACTAGCGGGATACCCAACCGGGGAGCTGTTTTTT. Protein product: CASSPGPQLAGYPTGELFF.

V and J are TRBV6-6 and TRBJ1-5; D is undetermined. The CDR3 is made up of 14 amino acids. The germline CDR1 and CDR2 sequences are MNHNY and SVGAGI (reference sequence). Deletions cut 2 bases from V and 1 base from J, with 6 bases between. In DNA, the CDR3 is TGTGCCAGCAGTTACGGGCAAAGCAATCAGCCCCAGCATTTT. It yields the protein CASSYGQSNQPQHF.

This rearrangement joins TRBV13 to TRBJ1-2; 9 bases map to TRBD1. This CDR3 region has 16 residues. Per germline, CDR1 PRHDT and CDR2 FYEKMQ (reference sequence). With V trimmed by 5 bases and J by 4 bases, 11 bases remained unmatched. CDR3 amino acids: CASSPQQTGGSYGYTF. The DNA for the CDR3 is TGTGCCAGCAGCCCTCAGCAGACAGGGGGGTCCTATGGCTACACCTTC.

The chain combines TRBV5-4 with TRBJ2-5; the match to TRBD2 covers 11 bases. The ends lost 9 bases at V and 5 bases at J; junction bases unmatched: 12. The germline V gene has CDR1 SGHNT and CDR2 YYREEE (reference sequence). CDR3 length: 15 residues. CDR3 DNA: TGTGCCACAAGCATAGCGGGAGGGCCTCGGGAGACCCAGTACTTC. As protein: CATSIAGGPRETQYF.

V usage is TRBV5-1 and J usage is TRBJ1-1; D remains unclear. This CDR3 region has 15 residues. CDR1 is SGHRS and CDR2 is YFSETQ in the germline V gene. V lost 6 bases, J lost 1 base, and 16 bases lay in between. CDR3 region: CASNPRPAENTEAFF. For the CDR3, the DNA is TGCGCCAGCAACCCCAGGCCTGCAGAGAACACTGAAGCTTTCTTT.

Only one count was recorded for this clone. This chain links TRBV18 with TRBJ1-2; TRBD1 might be the D (6 bases). Germline CDR1 reads KGHSH; CDR2 reads LQKENI. The CDR3 length is 15 residues. Trimming cost V 3 bases and J 6 bases, with 17 bases left between them. CDR3 DNA: TGTGCCAGCTCACCCACCGGGACACTAACTCATGGCTACACCTTC. Translation: CASSPTGTLTHGYTF.

Points on this clone: One end of the junction varies from germline; a read error may be responsible. The J gene is TRBJ2-5, the V gene TRBV29-1, with 10 bases identical to TRBD2. CDR3 length: 14 residues. Germline CDR1 is SQVTM and CDR2 is ANQGSEA. Written as DNA, the CDR3 is TGCAGTGTTGCCCTGACCAGCGGGGGGGGGACCCAGTACTTC. Residues: CSVALTSGGGTQYF.

In regard to this clone: One end of the junction varies from germline; a read error may be responsible. The CDR3: CASSEVSPTGNPEAFF. CDR3 DNA sequence: TGTGCCAGCAGTGAAGTTTCGCCTACAGGGAACCCTGAAGCTTTCTTT. This chain connects TRBV25-1 to TRBJ1-1, with a tentative D call TRBD1 (6 bases). Germline V gene data show CDR1 as MGHDK and CDR2 as SYGVNS. The CDR3 consists of 16 residues. Full variable domain (remainder filled in from reference TRBV25-1 and TRBJ1-1): EADIYQTPRYLVIGTGKKITLECSQTMGHDKMYWYQQDPGMELHLIHYSYGVNSTEKGDLSSESTVSRIRTEHFPLTLESARPSHTSQYLCASSEVSPTGNPEAFFGQGTRLTVV.

The chain couples TRBV11-3 to TRBJ1-6; maybe TRBD1 (5 bases). Germline values: CDR1 SGHNT, CDR2 YENEEA. The CDR3 has 13 residues. V was trimmed by 1 base and J by 8 bases, leaving 6 bases between them. This chain's CDR3 is CASSLVGDSPLHF. CDR3 bases: TGTGCCAGCAGCTTAGTAGGGGATTCACCCCTCCACTTT.

V is TRBV21-1 and J is TRBJ1-2; the table's D call of TRBD1 was not tested on the DNA. TRBV21-1 is assigned pseudogene status. The CDR3 runs 13 residues. As DNA, the CDR3 is TGTGCCAGCAGCATCTGGGCCTGCTATGGCTACACCTTC. Translating it yields CASSIWACYGYTF.

The chain combines TRBV2 with TRBJ1-2; D remains unclear. Trimming took 8 bases from V and 2 from J, leaving 15 bases between them. The length of the CDR3 is 14 residues. From germline, CDR1 is SNHLY and CDR2 FYNNEI. Here the CDR3 DNA reads TGTGCCAGCCCCGAAACACCTGCAAACTATGGCTACACCTTC. As protein: CASPETPANYGYTF.

The chain is built from TRBV6-4 and TRBJ2-7, with no clear D. Germline V lookup: CDR1 MRHNA, CDR2 SNTAGT. This CDR3 is built from 15 residues. V lost 6 bases and J 4 bases, leaving 19 bases between the germline ends. The CDR3 region is CASSPRVGPLYEQYF. In DNA, the CDR3 is TGTGCCAGCAGCCCCCGGGTCGGTCCCCTTTACGAGCAGTACTTC.

This chain links TRBV2 with TRBJ2-7; 8 nucleotides match TRBD1. Trimming took 6 bases from V and 3 from J; bases not matched to a gene: 7. This CDR3 is built from 14 residues. Germline CDR1 is SNHLY and CDR2 is FYNNEI. The CDR3 sequence is CASRTHGQGYEQYF. The CDR3 nucleotides are TGTGCCAGCAGAACTCACGGACAGGGCTACGAGCAGTACTTC.